Listed here are 29 T cell receptor beta chains from one sample, sequenced in a study of blood T cell repertoires in COVID-19. Method: immunoSEQ multiplex PCR; TCRdb's copy keeps in-frame clones and lacks some. The sample carries 250,000 to 350,000 clones, roughly 89% recorded once. Sequenced input: PBMCs or T cells enriched from blood (not recorded which). These receptor sequences come from a woman aged 18-29 years with acute COVID-19.

V gene TRBV4-2 combines with J gene TRBJ1-4; TRBD1 is a possible D gene (6 bases). The CDR3 runs to 14 residues. In germline, CDR1 is LGHNA, CDR2 YNFKEQ. Between the trimmed V and J ends, which lost 4 bases and 7 bases, there was a span of 13 bases. The CDR3 here is CASSPQGIGEKLFF. The DNA of the CDR3 is TGTGCCAGCAGCCCGCAGGGGATCGGTGAAAAACTGTTTTTT.

V gene TRBV4-2 combines with J gene TRBJ2-7, with TRBD1 identical over 8 bases. V trimming: 1 base; J trimming: 6 bases; junction bases outside the gene matches: 11. The CDR3 totals 16 residues. Germline values: CDR1 LGHNA, CDR2 YNFKEQ. CDR3 amino acids: CASSQGGRGRLSEQYF. Written as DNA, the CDR3 is TGTGCCAGCAGCCAAGGGGGCAGGGGGCGCCTCAGCGAGCAGTACTTC.

CDR3 residues: CASSSSSSYNEQFF. In DNA form, the CDR3 reads TGTGCCAGCAGCTCTTCGAGCTCCTACAATGAGCAGTTCTTC. The chain links TRBV7-9 to TRBJ2-1; D not certain. The CDR3 is 14 amino acids. From germline, CDR1 is SEHNR and CDR2 FQNEAQ (reference sequence). Trimming removed 4 bases at V and 0 bases at J, with 7 bases between.

This clone was detected only a few times. This chain connects TRBV19 to TRBJ2-7; 13 bases align to TRBD2. With V trimmed by 5 bases and J by 5 bases, 9 bases remained unmatched. Germline V gene lookup returns CDR1 LNHDA and CDR2 SQIVND (reference sequence). There are 16 residues in the CDR3. The CDR3 DNA follows: TGTGCCAGTAGTCCTCGGACTAGCGGGAGAATCAACGAGCAGTACTTC. Its protein is CASSPRTSGRINEQYF.

This chain uses TRBV15 with TRBJ1-3; D not resolved. The CDR3 is 14 amino acids. Germline lookup yields CDR1 LNHNV and CDR2 YYDKDF (reference sequence). V shed 6 bases and J shed 0 bases, with 9 bases lying between them. The CDR3 DNA is TGTGCCACCAGTCGGGATTTCTCTGGAAACACCATATATTTT. The encoded protein is CATSRDFSGNTIYF.

The CDR3 sequence: CASSSQTGGPPEAFF. The DNA of the CDR3 is TGTGCCAGCAGCTCCCAGACAGGGGGACCCCCCGAAGCTTTCTTT. V and J are TRBV7-9 and TRBJ1-1; 9 bases are a match to TRBD1. This CDR3 has 15 residues. The J segment lost 8 bases and the V segment lost 4 bases, leaving 11 bases of the junction unmatched. The germline V gene has CDR1 SEHNR and CDR2 FQNEAQ (reference sequence).

The chain couples TRBV5-1 to TRBJ2-3, with 7 bases that match TRBD2. V was pared by 1 base and J by 1 base, with 15 bases of the junction left unmatched. The germline gives CDR1 SGHRS, CDR2 YFSETQ. The CDR3 covers 19 residues. CDR3 in amino acids: CASSLSRIAAGEGTDTQYF. CDR3 coding DNA: TGCGCCAGCAGCTTGAGTCGGATAGCGGCGGGAGAGGGCACAGATACGCAGTATTTT.

The chain links TRBV2 to TRBJ2-1; D ambiguous. CDR3 length: 16 amino acids. Germline V gene lookup returns CDR1 SNHLY and CDR2 FYNNEI. Trimming pared 7 bases from V and 1 base from J, leaving 17 bases between. The CDR3 is CASTATGGASYNEQFF. The CDR3 DNA sequence: TGTGCCAGCACCGCTACCGGTGGAGCTTCCTACAATGAGCAGTTCTTC.

The V gene is TRBV28, the J gene TRBJ1-2; weak D call: TRBD1 (6 bases). This CDR3 contains 14 residues. Trimming pared 7 bases from V and 8 bases from J, leaving 20 bases between. CDR1 MDHEN and CDR2 SYDVKM come from the germline V gene. The CDR3 protein is CASMEEQGFGGYTF. The DNA of the CDR3 is TGTGCCAGCATGGAAGAACAGGGTTTTGGCGGCTACACCTTC.

The genes are TRBV13 and TRBJ2-7; maybe TRBD1 (5 bases). The CDR3 is 12 amino acids. Germline CDR1 is PRHDT and CDR2 is FYEKMQ (reference sequence). V was pared by 5 bases and J by 6 bases, with 11 bases between. CDR3 in DNA: TGTGCCAGCAGCAGGGGCCTCGGCGAGCAGTACTTC. Translated: CASSRGLGEQYF. Full variable domain (missing parts from reference TRBV13 and TRBJ2-7): AAGVIQSPRHLIKEKRETATLKCYPIPRHDTVYWYQQGPGQDPQFLISFYEKMQSDKGSIPDRFSAQQFSDYHSELNMSSLELGDSALYFCASSRGLGEQYFGPGTRLTVT.

This clone was detected once. The chain has TRBV19 and TRBJ1-1; 7 bases line up with TRBD1. V gave up 7 bases and J gave up 2 bases; unmatched junction bases: 13. In germline, CDR1 is LNHDA, CDR2 SQIVND (reference sequence). The CDR3 has 16 residues. The CDR3 region has the DNA TGTGCCAGTAATCCCGTCGACAGGGCGGGTAACACTGAAGCTTTCTTT. This codes for CASNPVDRAGNTEAFF. Full variable domain (remainder filled in from reference TRBV19 and TRBJ1-1): DGGITQSPKYLFRKEGQNVTLSCEQNLNHDAMYWYRQDPGQGLRLIYYSQIVNDFQKGDIAEGYSVSREKKESFPLTVTSAQKNPTAFYLCASNPVDRAGNTEAFFGQGTRLTVV.

The chain has TRBV3-1 (or the pseudogene TRBV3-2) and TRBJ2-7; D not certain. Germline V CDR1 and CDR2: LGHDT, YNNKEL (reference sequence). V shed 4 bases and J shed 4 bases, with 20 bases lying between them. This CDR3 region has 16 residues. CDR3 sequence (DNA): TGTGCCAGCAGCCTTTTCCCGTCCGTCGTGAGGTACGAGCAGTACTTC. Protein product: CASSLFPSVVRYEQYF.

The V gene is TRBV27, the J gene TRBJ2-7, with TRBD1 matching 8 bases. From germline, CDR1 is MNHEY and CDR2 SMNVEV (reference sequence). V trimming: 6 bases; J trimming: 2 bases; junction bases outside the gene matches: 12. The CDR3 is 16 amino acids. The CDR3 region is CASSQDRALATYEQYF. DNA of the CDR3: TGTGCCAGCAGCCAGGACAGGGCCTTGGCCACCTACGAGCAGTACTTC.

The CDR3 coding sequence is TGTGCCAGCAGCCCCGGAACAGGGGGTAATGAAAAACTGTTTTTT. Its protein is CASSPGTGGNEKLFF. The chain carries TRBV7-9 and TRBJ1-4; 8 bases align to TRBD1. Germline assignment: CDR1 SEHNR and CDR2 FQNEAQ (reference sequence). V dropped 5 bases and J dropped 4; count of bases not matched to a gene: 6. The CDR3 covers 15 residues.

The genes are TRBV19 and TRBJ2-7; 8 bases agree with TRBD2. After removal of 3 bases from V and 6 bases from J, the junction contained 13 bases not matched to a gene. The CDR3 length is 16 residues. The V gene's germline CDR1 is LNHDA and CDR2 SQIVND (reference sequence). CDR3 in DNA: TGTGCCAGTAGTATCCACGGGAGGGCCAAAACTGGCGAGCAGTACTTC. Translation: CASSIHGRAKTGEQYF.

The rearrangement uses TRBV5-6 and TRBJ2-4, with a tentative D call TRBD2 (6 bases). The V gene's germline CDR1 is SGHDT and CDR2 YYEEEE. The V and J ends lost 2 bases and 1 base respectively, with 10 bases between them. The CDR3 covers 15 residues. CDR3 sequence (DNA): TGTGCCAGCAGCTTCGCTCGGGGGGCCAAAAACATTCAGTACTTC. As protein: CASSFARGAKNIQYF.

Comment on this clone: One junction end disagrees with the germline gene, perhaps due to a read error. The CDR3 bases are TGTGCCAGCAGCCAAAAGGGAGGAGGGGTAGAGCGGTACTTC. Translated: CASSQKGGGVERYF. The chain couples TRBV3-1 (or the pseudogene TRBV3-2) to TRBJ2-7; TRBD2 is a possible D gene (6 bases). The germline gives CDR1 LGHDT, CDR2 YNNKEL (reference sequence). The CDR3 runs 14 residues.

This sequence joins TRBV3-1 (or the pseudogene TRBV3-2) and TRBJ1-4; D not certain. V shed 3 bases and J shed 5 bases, with 10 bases lying between them. The CDR3 has 14 amino acids. The germline gives CDR1 LGHDT, CDR2 YNNKEL (reference sequence). CDR3 sequence reads: CASSQVYKNEKLFF. The CDR3 coding sequence is TGTGCCAGCAGCCAGGTCTATAAGAATGAAAAACTGTTTTTT.

The chain employs TRBV27 and TRBJ1-1, with D maybe TRBD1 (6 bases). In germline, CDR1 is MNHEY, CDR2 SMNVEV (reference sequence). Trimming took 6 bases from V and 3 from J, leaving 11 bases between them. The CDR3 is 13 amino acids. DNA for the CDR3: TGTGCCAGCAGCCTGGGGGCCTACACTGAAGCTTTCTTT. Amino acids: CASSLGAYTEAFF.

V gene TRBV5-1 combines with J gene TRBJ2-3, with 8 bases fitting TRBD1. Germline CDR1 and CDR2: SGHRS and YFSETQ. With 4 bases clipped from V and 4 bases from J, the junction kept 5 bases outside the gene matches. This CDR3 has 14 amino acids. Here the CDR3 reads CASSVGQGADTQYF. CDR3 bases: TGCGCCAGCAGCGTCGGACAGGGAGCAGATACGCAGTATTTT.

This rearrangement joins TRBV3-1 (or the pseudogene TRBV3-2) to TRBJ2-1; tentatively, D is TRBD2 (6 bases). CDR1 is LGHDT and CDR2 is YNNKEL in the germline V gene (reference sequence). V lost 6 bases, J lost 0 bases, and 12 bases lay in between. The CDR3 runs 15 residues. The DNA of the CDR3 is TGTGCCAGCAGGATGCGCGGGGTCTCCTACAATGAGCAGTTCTTC. This gives the protein CASRMRGVSYNEQFF.

The chain is built from TRBV7-6 and TRBJ1-2; a possible D gene is TRBD1 (6 bases). With 5 bases removed from V and 8 bases from J, the gap between germline ends came to 24 bases. The CDR3 loop spans 16 amino acids. Looked up from germline, CDR1 is SGHVS and CDR2 is FNYEAQ. CDR3 in DNA: TGTGCCAGCAGCCCCGAATCGGGGGGGCAGGTGTGGGGCTACACCTTC. Residues: CASSPESGGQVWGYTF. The full variable domain, completed using reference TRBV7-6 and TRBJ1-2, is GAGVSQSPRYKVTKRGQDVALRCDPISGHVSLYWYRQALGQGPEFLTYFNYEAQQDKSGLPNDRFSAERPEGSISTLTIQRTEQRDSAMYRCASSPESGGQVWGYTFGSGTRLTVV.

This rearrangement joins TRBV10-1 to TRBJ2-1, with 7 bases identical to TRBD2. J gave up 7 bases and V 8 bases, and 5 bases lay outside the gene matches. This CDR3 is 12 amino acids long. Germline loops: CDR1 WNHNN, CDR2 SYGVQD (reference sequence). CDR3 nucleotides: TGCGCCAGCTCCTTTAGCGGGAATGAGCAGTTCTTC. This encodes CASSFSGNEQFF.

This chain connects TRBV27 to TRBJ2-3; 9 bases are a match to TRBD2. Germline assignment: CDR1 MNHEY and CDR2 SMNVEV (reference sequence). The J segment lost 3 bases and the V segment lost 6 bases, leaving 4 bases of the junction unmatched. The CDR3 sequence is 14 residues long. This CDR3 is CASRVAGVTDTQYF. The CDR3 DNA sequence: TGTGCCAGCAGGGTAGCGGGAGTGACAGATACGCAGTATTTT.

This chain joins TRBV21-1 and TRBJ1-4; the table calls TRBD1, which could not be checked here. TRBV21-1 is a recognized pseudogene. CDR3 size: 18 residues. The CDR3 region has the DNA TGTGCCAGCAGCAAAGTGGCCTATGAGACAGGTCATAATGAAAAACTGTTTTTT. It yields the protein CASSKVAYETGHNEKLFF.

Comment on this clone: At one of its ends the junction is not consistent with the germline gene, which may arise from a read error. This chain connects TRBV7-7 to TRBJ2-1, with D possibly TRBD2 on 6 matching bases. Germline V CDR1 and CDR2: SSHAT, FNYEAQ (reference sequence). The CDR3 runs to 13 residues. The CDR3 DNA reads TGTGCTAGCAGCTTAGGAGGGAGCGATGAGCAGTTCTTC. It codes for CASSLGGSDEQFF.

The chain recombines TRBV19 with TRBJ2-3; D might be TRBD1 (6 bases). There are 13 residues in the CDR3. CDR1 is LNHDA, CDR2 SQIVND, per germline (reference sequence). V was trimmed by 3 bases and J by 3 bases, leaving 7 bases between them. The CDR3 bases are TGTGCCAGTAGTATCCAGGGGACAGATACGCAGTATTTT. Protein sequence: CASSIQGTDTQYF.

The CDR3: CACRRDSGDNEQFF. The DNA of the CDR3 is TGTGCCTGCCGCCGGGACAGTGGGGACAATGAGCAGTTCTTC. The V call is TRBV30, the J call TRBJ2-1; 7 bases match TRBD1. Trimming at V came to 6 bases and at J to 5 bases, leaving 10 bases not matched to a gene. The CDR3 has 14 amino acids. Germline V lookup: CDR1 GTSNPN, CDR2 SVGIG (reference sequence).

In DNA form, the CDR3 reads TGTGCCAGCAACCGGACAGGGGGCGAGACCCAGTACTTC. This codes for CASNRTGGETQYF. The chain is built from TRBV21-1 and TRBJ2-5; the table assigns TRBD1, which was not confirmed against the DNA. TRBV21-1 is termed a pseudogene. The CDR3 is 13 amino acids.